A selection of T cell receptor beta chains follows, all from one sample in a study of PD-1 blockade in classical Hodgkin lymphoma. Produced via immunoSEQ multiplex PCR; TCRdb's table is partial and in-frame only. The table lists about 14,000 clones, about 82% of them singletons. Source: peripheral blood mononuclear cells (PBMCs), taken at baseline. These TCRs come from a human donor with classical Hodgkin lymphoma. The CDR3 runs from the conserved cysteine through the conserved F or W. The D gene is left open where the match is weak. Part of the rows lack a size; the others show once, few, many or a class for expanded clones.

>TRBD1|TRBV7-9|TRBJ1-2|few
CASSSRRQGADYGYTF
TGTGCCAGCAGTTCACGGCGGCAGGGGGCAGATTATGGCTACACCTTC
>NA|TRBV7-9|TRBJ2-7|NA
CASSLSLAFYEQYF
TGTGCCAGCAGCTTATCCCTGGCCTTCTACGAGCAGTACTTC
>TRBD1|TRBV6-5|TRBJ2-3|NA
CASSRTGVTDTQYF
TGTGCCAGCAGTAGGACAGGGGTAACAGATACGCAGTATTTT
>NA|TRBV2|TRBJ1-5|NA
CASSPQGGRQPQHF
TGTGCCAGCAGCCCGCAGGGTGGACGGCAGCCCCAGCATTTT
>NA|TRBV6-5|TRBJ1-2|NA
CASSLSDNYGYTF
TGTGCCAGCAGTCTCTCCGACAACTATGGCTACACCTTC
>NA|TRBV6-5|TRBJ1-1|NA
CASSYLFPHEAFF
TGTGCCAGCAGTTACTTATTTCCACATGAAGCTTTCTTT
>NA|TRBV7-6|TRBJ1-3|NA
CASSSRGRDSGNTIYF
TGTGCCAGCAGCTCCCGGGGCAGGGACTCTGGAAACACCATATATTTT
>TRBD1|TRBV5-8|TRBJ2-3|NA
CASSPDRATDTQYF
TGTGCCAGCAGCCCCGACAGGGCCACAGATACGCAGTATTTT
>NA|TRBV9|TRBJ2-3|NA
CASSSSSRGRTDTQYF
TGTGCCAGCAGCTCCAGCAGTAGGGGACGAACAGATACGCAGTATTTT
>NA|TRBV21-1|TRBJ2-7|NA
CASGSRQASYEQYF
TGTGCCAGCGGAAGTAGACAGGCCTCCTACGAGCAGTACTTC
>NA|TRBV19|TRBJ1-1|once
CASKKPALDSGNTEAFF
TGTGCCAGTAAAAAACCGGCGTTGGACAGTGGGAACACTGAAGCTTTCTTT
>NA|TRBV18|TRBJ1-3|few
CASSGDSSGNTIYF
TGTGCCAGCTCTGGCGACAGCTCTGGAAACACCATATATTTT
>TRBD2|TRBV5-1|TRBJ2-3|NA
CASSFSSGGPSGDTQYF
TGCGCCAGCAGCTTTTCTAGCGGGGGGCCATCTGGGGATACGCAGTATTTT
>NA|TRBV15|TRBJ1-3|NA
CATSPRGGPGNTIYF
TGTGCCACCAGCCCCCGGGGGGGGCCTGGAAACACCATATATTTT
>TRBD2|TRBV9|TRBJ2-3|NA
CASSVTSVGTDTQYF
TGTGCCAGCAGCGTGACTAGCGTGGGCACAGATACGCAGTATTTT
>NA|TRBV4-3|TRBJ1-1|NA
CASSQGPLREAFF
TGCGCCAGCAGCCAGGGCCCCTTACGTGAAGCTTTCTTT
>NA|TRBV18|TRBJ1-2|NA
CASSPGQDYGYTF
TGTGCCAGCTCACCTGGGCAGGACTATGGCTACACCTTC
>NA|TRBV7-2|TRBJ1-4|NA
CASRRTHGDHEKLFF
TGTGCCAGCAGAAGAACGCACGGGGATCACGAAAAACTGTTTTTT
>TRBD1|TRBV18|TRBJ1-1|once
CASSRFDRGLAEAFF
TGTGCCAGCTCAAGATTCGACAGGGGGCTAGCTGAAGCTTTCTTT
>NA|TRBV5-6|TRBJ2-2|NA
CASSRLQGPNTGELFF
TGTGCCAGCAGCCGATTACAGGGACCGAACACCGGGGAGCTGTTTTTT
>NA|TRBV5-5|TRBJ1-5|NA
CASSFWGWIAYSNQPQHF
TGTGCCAGCAGCTTTTGGGGTTGGATTGCGTATAGCAATCAGCCCCAGCATTTT
>TRBD1|TRBV7-6|TRBJ2-7|NA
CASSLALGTGFSYEQYF
TGTGCCAGCAGCTTAGCGCTCGGGACAGGATTTTCCTACGAGCAGTACTTC
>NA|TRBV28|TRBJ1-3|NA
CASSIGGVSGNTIYF
TGTGCCAGCAGTATTGGGGGCGTCTCTGGAAACACCATATATTTT
>NA|TRBV18|TRBJ1-2|NA
CASSPMADTYGYTF
TGTGCCAGCTCTCCGATGGCGGACACTTATGGCTACACCTTC
>NA|TRBV28|TRBJ2-7|NA
CASRPPASAYEQYF
TGTGCCAGCAGACCCCCCGCGTCGGCTTACGAGCAGTACTTC
>NA|TRBV7-2|TRBJ2-7|NA
CASSPYQLRREQYF
TGTGCCAGCAGCCCTTATCAGCTACGAAGGGAGCAGTACTTC
>NA|TRBV29-1|TRBJ2-2|NA
CSARANTGELFF
TGCAGCGCCAGAGCGAACACCGGGGAGCTGTTTTTT
>TRBD2|TRBV7-9|TRBJ2-1|NA
CASSSKLGLAGTNEQFF
TGTGCCAGCAGCTCAAAGCTTGGACTAGCGGGGACAAATGAGCAGTTCTTC
>NA|TRBV7-9|TRBJ2-7|NA
CASSKQIGGHNYEQYF
TGTGCCAGCAGCAAACAAATTGGTGGACACAACTACGAGCAGTACTTC
>NA|TRBV6-5|TRBJ2-7|NA
CASSSLSTLQNGEQYF
TGTGCCAGCAGTTCCCTATCAACGTTACAGAATGGGGAGCAGTACTTC
>NA|TRBV2|TRBJ1-5|NA
CASNSQGPYNQPQHF
TGTGCCAGCAACTCACAGGGCCCCTACAATCAGCCCCAGCATTTT
>NA|TRBV30|TRBJ1-1|NA
CAWSVKGRGTEAFF
TGTGCCTGGAGTGTTAAGGGAAGGGGCACTGAAGCTTTCTTT
>NA|TRBV6-5|TRBJ2-3|few
CASSYTGEDTQYF
TGTGCCAGCAGTTACACAGGTGAAGATACGCAGTATTTT
>NA|TRBV2|TRBJ1-2|NA
CASSPQGSTFGYTF
TGTGCCAGCAGTCCCCAGGGCAGTACTTTCGGCTACACCTTC
>NA|TRBV7-9|TRBJ2-2|NA
CASSLHEVGELFF
TGTGCCAGCAGCCTCCATGAGGTCGGGGAGCTGTTTTTT
>NA|TRBV2|TRBJ1-1|NA
CASGRDGPNTEAFF
TGTGCCAGTGGAAGGGACGGACCGAACACTGAAGCTTTCTTT
>TRBD2|TRBV6-5|TRBJ2-1|NA
CAFSGSGGGNEQFF
TGTGCCTTCAGCGGCAGCGGGGGCGGGAATGAGCAGTTCTTC
>TRBD1|TRBV4-2|TRBJ1-1|NA
CASSYGQGGLAGTEAFF
TGTGCCAGCAGCTATGGACAGGGCGGACTGGCGGGCACTGAAGCTTTCTTT
>NA|TRBV4-2|TRBJ1-6|NA
CASSQSNSPLHF
TGTGCCAGCAGCCAATCTAATTCACCCCTCCACTTT
>NA|TRBV5-1|TRBJ2-2|few
CASRGGPGTGELFF
TGCGCCAGCAGGGGGGGGCCTGGCACCGGGGAGCTGTTTTTT
>NA|TRBV7-3|TRBJ2-2|NA
CASREGRPGELFF
TGTGCCAGCAGGGAGGGGAGGCCCGGGGAGCTGTTTTTT
>TRBD2|TRBV6-6|TRBJ2-7|NA
CASSPPGGGWDEQYF
TGTGCCAGCAGTCCTCCCGGGGGGGGTTGGGACGAGCAGTACTTC
>TRBD1|TRBV7-2|TRBJ1-2|NA
CASNQATGVRGYTF
TGTGCCAGCAACCAAGCGACAGGGGTTAGAGGCTACACCTTC
>NA|TRBV5-1|TRBJ1-2|NA
CASSQSQGPRYGYTF
TGCGCCAGCAGCCAGTCGCAGGGACCGCGGTATGGCTACACCTTC
>NA|TRBV28|TRBJ1-5|once
CASSSADRIRPQHF
TGTGCCAGCAGTTCCGCCGATAGGATCAGGCCCCAGCATTTT
>TRBD1|TRBV4-2|TRBJ2-1|NA
CASSFSPTGEFGNEQFF
TGTGCCAGCAGCTTCTCACCGACAGGGGAATTCGGCAATGAGCAGTTCTTC
>NA|TRBV5-1|TRBJ1-3|NA
CASSFAGSSGNTVYF
TGCGCCAGCAGCTTCGCAGGGAGCTCTGGAAACACCGTATATTTT
>NA|TRBV5-1|TRBJ1-4|NA
CASSDDGGKPEKLFF
TGCGCCAGCAGCGATGACGGGGGGAAACCTGAAAAACTGTTTTTT
>NA|TRBV7-2|TRBJ2-7|NA
CASSSRSYEQYF
TGTGCCAGCAGCTCCCGCTCCTACGAGCAGTACTTC
>TRBD2|TRBV7-2|TRBJ2-3|NA
CASSLSAAGGQDTQYF
TGTGCCAGCAGCTTAAGCGCAGCGGGGGGGCAAGATACGCAGTATTTT
>TRBD2|TRBV4-3|TRBJ2-5|NA
CASSQDLLAGGQGTQYF
TGCGCCAGCAGCCAAGATCTCCTAGCGGGGGGGCAAGGGACCCAGTACTTC
>TRBD1|TRBV2|TRBJ2-5|NA
CASSARQGRETQYF
TGTGCCAGCAGTGCCCGACAGGGGAGGGAGACCCAGTACTTC
>NA|TRBV10-1|TRBJ1-3|once
CASGPSSGNTIYF
TGCGCCAGCGGCCCAAGCTCTGGAAACACCATATATTTT
>TRBD1|TRBV6-5|TRBJ2-7|once
CASSYSTGAHEQYF
TGTGCCAGCAGTTACTCGACAGGGGCCCACGAGCAGTACTTC
>NA|TRBV7-2|TRBJ1-2|NA
CASSSTVNYGYTF
TGTGCCAGCAGCTCGACGGTCAACTATGGCTACACCTTC
>TRBD1|TRBV5-6|TRBJ1-1|NA
CASSFAGTVNTEAFF
TGTGCCAGCAGCTTCGCCGGGACAGTGAACACTGAAGCTTTCTTT
>TRBD1|TRBV7-9|TRBJ2-3|NA
CASSSPTGITDTQYF
TGTGCCAGCAGCTCCCCGACAGGGATCACAGATACGCAGTATTTT